The rows below give T cell receptor beta chains drawn from one sample of a study of cytomegalovirus exposure and HLA in healthy donors. Data came from immunoSEQ multiplex PCR; TCRdb stores just in-frame clones and leaves some out. There are 310,000 or so clones in the sample; 85% to 90% occur only once, and approximately 2% lies in the top ten. Sequenced input: PBMCs. These receptors originate from a woman between 18 and 30 years old in good health and CMV-seronegative. Both conserved end residues are part of each CDR3. D genes are given only for firm matches. Clone size is shown for a subset of rows, as once, few, many or a class of expanded clone.

TRBJ1-4 | TRBV7-9 | 14 | - | - | CASSLQVGLEKLFF | TGTGCCAGCAGCCTACAGGTTGGGCTTGAAAAACTGTTTTTT
TRBJ2-3 | TRBV27 | 14 | TRBD2 | - | CASSFSGPTDTQYF | TGTGCCAGCAGTTTTAGCGGGCCTACAGATACGCAGTATTTT
TRBJ1-2 | TRBV2 | 11 | - | once | CAPRGPSGYTF | TGTGCCCCCCGGGGTCCGTCCGGCTACACCTTC
TRBJ1-5 | TRBV2 | 14 | - | once | CASTLGVGNQPQHF | TGTGCCAGCACTCTGGGAGTGGGGAATCAGCCCCAGCATTTT
TRBJ1-2 | TRBV20-1 | 11 | - | - | CSAEAGVGYTF | TGCAGTGCTGAAGCAGGGGTTGGCTACACCTTC
TRBJ1-1 | TRBV4-1 | 17 | TRBD1 | - | CASSGGQGVSSGTEAFF | TGCGCCAGCAGCGGAGGACAGGGGGTTAGTAGCGGCACTGAAGCTTTCTTT
TRBJ2-2 | TRBV5-1 | 14 | - | - | CASSSGQYTGELFF | TGCGCCAGCAGCAGCGGACAGTACACCGGGGAGCTGTTTTTT
TRBJ1-2 | TRBV4-1 | 16 | TRBD1 | - | CASSPVDRGRDYGYTF | TGCGCCAGCAGCCCAGTAGACAGGGGACGTGACTATGGCTACACCTTC
TRBJ2-3 | TRBV11-1 | 17 | TRBD2 | - | CASSPEEGLAGGDTQYF | TGTGCCAGCAGCCCCGAAGAGGGACTAGCGGGGGGAGATACGCAGTATTTT
TRBJ1-1 | TRBV5-1 | 14 | TRBD1 | - | CASRADRADTEAFF | TGCGCCAGCCGGGCCGACAGGGCTGACACTGAAGCTTTCTTT
TRBJ2-7 | TRBV29-1 | 12 | TRBD1 | - | CSIRDSAYEQYF | TGCAGCATCCGGGACAGTGCCTACGAGCAGTACTTC
TRBJ2-5 | TRBV2 | 15 | TRBD2 | - | CASRTSGGAGETQYF | TGTGCCAGCAGGACTAGCGGGGGGGCCGGAGAGACCCAGTACTTC
TRBJ2-1 | TRBV6-1 | 14 | TRBD2 | - | CASRGGGSYNEQFF | TGTGCCAGCCGGGGGGGTGGCTCCTACAATGAGCAGTTCTTC
TRBJ2-7 | TRBV5-1 | 13 | - | - | CASTRNEGYEQYF | TGCGCCAGCACCCGGAACGAGGGTTACGAGCAGTACTTC
TRBJ1-2 | TRBV7-3 | 14 | TRBD1 | once | CASSVQGANYGYTF | TGTGCCAGCAGCGTTCAGGGGGCTAACTATGGCTACACCTTC
TRBJ2-7 | TRBV27 | 17 | TRBD1 | - | CASSSRRSLQGNYEQYF | TGTGCCAGCAGTTCGCGGAGGAGCTTACAGGGGAACTACGAGCAGTACTTC
TRBJ1-4 | TRBV2 | 15 | - | - | CASSEGRGRLAKLFF | TGTGCCAGCAGTGAAGGGCGCGGGCGGCTCGCAAAACTGTTTTTT
TRBJ1-3 | TRBV2 | 13 | - | once | CASSSERGDTIYF | TGTGCCAGCAGTTCGGAAAGGGGTGACACCATATATTTT
TRBJ1-2 | TRBV6-5 | 14 | - | - | CASSLSGANYGYTF | TGTGCCAGCAGCCTCTCAGGGGCTAACTATGGCTACACCTTC
TRBJ1-5 | TRBV7-8 | 13 | - | - | CASSLGEGQPQHF | TGTGCCAGCAGCTTAGGGGAGGGTCAGCCCCAGCATTTT
TRBJ2-3 | TRBV29-1 | 15 | TRBD2 | - | CSVEGASGTTDTQYF | TGCAGCGTTGAAGGGGCTAGCGGGACCACAGATACGCAGTATTTT
TRBJ1-1 | TRBV5-6 | 15 | - | - | CASSFFRGGNTEAFF | TGTGCCAGCAGCTTTTTCAGGGGCGGAAACACTGAAGCTTTCTTT
TRBJ1-6 | TRBV7-9 | 14 | - | - | CASSREGINSPLHF | TGTGCCAGCAGCCGGGAGGGGATTAATTCACCCCTCCACTTT
TRBJ2-7 | TRBV2 | 15 | TRBD2 | - | CASTQAIAGINEQCF | TGTGCCAGCACCCAGGCGATAGCGGGCATCAACGAGCAGTGCTTC
TRBJ2-7 | TRBV21-1 | 19 | - | - | CASSTRTSGGVRPRNEQYF | TGTGCCAGCAGCACACGGACTAGCGGGGGTGTCCGTCCGAGGAACGAGCAGTACTTC
TRBJ2-2 | TRBV15 | 16 | - | - | CATSTLVSPNTGELFF | TGTGCCACCAGCACACTAGTGAGCCCCAACACCGGGGAGCTGTTTTTT
TRBJ1-4 | TRBV9 | 15 | - | - | CASSVAQKMNEKLFF | TGTGCCAGCAGCGTAGCACAGAAGATGAATGAAAAACTGTTTTTT
TRBJ1-1 | TRBV7-9 | 15 | TRBD1 | - | CASSRTGTGGTEAFF | TGTGCCAGCAGCCGAACTGGGACAGGGGGCACTGAAGCTTTCTTT
TRBJ1-6 | TRBV19 | 16 | TRBD1 | - | CASSIAPGQSNSPLHF | TGTGCCAGTAGTATAGCTCCGGGACAGAGTAATTCACCCCTCCACTTT
TRBJ2-7 | TRBV27 | 14 | - | - | CASSLSPESYEQYF | TGTGCCAGCAGTTTATCGCCCGAATCCTACGAGCAGTACTTC
TRBJ2-7 | TRBV18 | 11 | - | - | CASSSGYEQYF | TGTGCCAGCTCGTCAGGGTACGAGCAGTACTTC
TRBJ2-3 | TRBV27 | 14 | TRBD2 | - | CATASGGASDTQYF | TGTGCCACTGCTAGCGGGGGGGCTTCAGATACGCAGTATTTT
TRBJ1-1 | TRBV7-9 | 11 | - | few | CASSQYREAFF | TGTGCCAGCAGCCAATACAGGGAAGCTTTCTTT
TRBJ1-6 | TRBV30 | 14 | - | - | CATEVGDIYSPLHF | TGTGCGACGGAGGTGGGGGACATTTATTCACCCCTCCACTTT
TRBJ2-3 | TRBV10-3 | 16 | TRBD1 | once | CAISDPTGGGTDTQYF | TGTGCCATCAGTGACCCGACAGGGGGTGGCACAGATACGCAGTATTTT
TRBJ2-1 | TRBV4-2 | 16 | TRBD1 | few | CASSHHRDRGRDEQFF | TGTGCCAGCAGCCACCACCGGGACAGGGGTAGGGATGAGCAGTTCTTC
TRBJ1-6 | TRBV10-3 | 15 | - | - | CAISESPLGNSPLHF | TGTGCCATCAGTGAGTCTCCGCTCGGGAATTCACCCCTCCACTTT
TRBJ1-1 | TRBV7-9 | 15 | - | - | CASSLVAGANTEAFF | TGTGCCAGCAGCTTAGTCGCAGGGGCGAACACTGAAGCTTTCTTT
TRBJ2-5 | TRBV15 | 14 | TRBD2 | - | CATSRVVGGGAQYF | TGTGCCACCAGCAGAGTTGTGGGGGGGGGTGCTCAGTACTTC
TRBJ2-7 | TRBV19 | 13 | - | once | CASSPESSYEQYF | TGTGCCAGTAGTCCCGAGTCCTCCTACGAGCAGTACTTC
TRBJ2-3 | TRBV5-1 | 14 | TRBD2 | once | CASRWGLATDTQYF | TGCGCCAGCAGGTGGGGACTAGCCACAGATACGCAGTATTTT
TRBJ2-3 | TRBV18 | 14 | - | - | CASSPFSAADTQYF | TGTGCCAGCTCACCGTTCAGCGCGGCAGATACGCAGTATTTT
TRBJ2-5 | TRBV7-9 | 17 | TRBD2 | - | CASSLGASGGPQETQYF | TGTGCCAGCAGCTTAGGTGCTAGCGGGGGACCCCAAGAGACCCAGTACTTC
TRBJ2-5 | TRBV6-5 | 14 | - | - | CASSYLRAQETQYF | TGTGCCAGCAGTTACCTGAGAGCACAGGAGACCCAGTACTTC
TRBJ1-5 | TRBV10-3 | 16 | - | - | CAISGGDWRSNQPQHF | TGTGCCATCAGTGGGGGGGACTGGCGGAGCAATCAGCCCCAGCATTTT
TRBJ1-3 | TRBV9 | 15 | TRBD1 | - | CASSVRTGPGNTIYF | TGTGCCAGCAGCGTACGGACAGGGCCTGGAAACACCATATATTTT
TRBJ1-2 | TRBV7-6 | 15 | TRBD1 | once | CASSFEPTGGHGYTF | TGTGCCAGCAGCTTCGAGCCGACAGGGGGCCATGGCTACACCTTC
TRBJ1-6 | TRBV7-8 | 15 | - | - | CASSPGVMYNSPLHF | TGTGCCAGCAGCCCAGGGGTAATGTATAATTCACCCCTCCACTTT
TRBJ2-7 | TRBV12-5 | 18 | - | - | CASGLVRLGSGSTYEQYF | TGTGCTAGTGGTTTGGTACGTTTAGGGAGCGGATCGACCTACGAGCAGTACTTC